The 21 T cell receptor beta chains given below trace back to one sample, sequenced in a study of T-cell memory formation after mild COVID-19. TCRdb ran MiXCR on the 5' RACE reads and lists one entry per CDR3 protein. The sample contains just under 550,000 distinct CDR3 sequences, roughly 22% of which appear only once. Sample: PBMCs or a T cell subset sorted from them (not recorded which). Source of these receptors: an adult woman who had mild COVID-19 (a few samples of this study predate the infection). Cell type and time point are not known.

The chain carries TRBV5-1 and TRBJ2-5; D is uncertain. Germline CDR1 SGHRS, CDR2 YFSETQ. CDR3 length equals 12 residues. Trimming pared 4 bases from V and 4 bases from J, leaving 8 bases between. DNA of the CDR3: TGCGCCAGCAGCGACTCCGTAGAGACCCAGTACTTC. It is translated as CASSDSVETQYF.

This rearrangement joins TRBV28 to TRBJ2-1; D is perhaps TRBD2 (5 bases). The V and J ends lost 7 bases and 2 bases respectively, with 15 bases between them. The CDR3 spans 15 residues. CDR1 is MDHEN and CDR2 is SYDVKM in the germline V gene. The CDR3 spells CASIPGVGAYNEQFF. The CDR3 DNA sequence: TGTGCCAGCATCCCCGGGGTTGGCGCCTACAATGAGCAGTTCTTC.

The CDR3 DNA sequence: TGTGCCAGCAGCTTAGGGGGGGACAGGCTCCCCACAGATACGCAGTATTTT. It is translated as CASSLGGDRLPTDTQYF. This rearrangement joins TRBV11-2 to TRBJ2-3; 8 bases are shared with TRBD1. Looked up from germline, CDR1 is SGHAT and CDR2 is FQNNGV. Trimming took 1 base from V and 2 from J; bases not matched to a gene: 8. The CDR3 totals 17 residues.

The chain joins TRBV19 to TRBJ1-1; D not resolved. V was cut by 2 bases and J by 0 bases, with 7 bases left in between. The CDR3 runs to 14 residues. Germline CDR1 is LNHDA and CDR2 is SQIVND (reference sequence). This chain's CDR3 is CASSITPVNTEAFF. The CDR3 bases are TGTGCCAGTAGTATAACGCCGGTGAACACTGAAGCTTTCTTT.

The chain has TRBV5-6 and TRBJ1-1; tentative D call: TRBD1 (5 bases). CDR1 is SGHDT, CDR2 YYEEEE, per germline. V was trimmed by 3 bases and J by 8 bases, leaving 8 bases between them. The CDR3 has 11 residues. The chain's CDR3 is CASSSWGEAFF. The CDR3 DNA is TGTGCCAGCAGCTCATGGGGCGAAGCTTTCTTT.

This clonotype has a handful of counts. The CDR3 region has the DNA TGTGCCAGCAGGGAGGCAGGCGGGGAGCTGTTTTTT. It encodes CASREAGGELFF. V and J are TRBV6-1 and TRBJ2-2; possible D gene TRBD2, 5 bases. CDR3 length: 12 amino acids. Germline V CDR1 and CDR2: MNHNS, SASEGT. V lost 6 bases, J lost 7 bases, and 9 bases lay in between.

This clonotype was seen a handful of times. V gene TRBV12-3 or TRBV12-4 combines with J gene TRBJ2-7; 10 bases match TRBD2. The CDR3 is made up of 14 amino acids. Trimming took 6 bases from V and 4 from J; bases not matched to a gene: 6. Here the CDR3 reads CASRKLAGLYEQYF. As DNA, the CDR3 is TGTGCCAGCAGGAAACTAGCGGGACTGTACGAGCAGTACTTC.

This clonotype has a handful of counts. This chain links TRBV11-2 with TRBJ2-7; 9 positions match TRBD2. This CDR3 is built from 17 residues. Germline-derived CDR1 and CDR2 are SGHAT and FQNNGV. J gave up 2 bases and V 4 bases, and 12 bases lay outside the gene matches. CDR3 sequence: CASSSTYSGRGPYEQYF. CDR3 coding DNA: TGTGCCAGCAGCTCGACCTATAGCGGGAGAGGGCCCTACGAGCAGTACTTC. Filled out from reference TRBV11-2 and TRBJ2-7, the complete variable domain reads EAGVAQSPRYKIIEKRQSVAFWCNPISGHATLYWYQQILGQGPKLLIQFQNNGVVDDSQLPKDRFSAERLKGVDSTLKIQPAKLEDSAVYLCASSSTYSGRGPYEQYFGPGTRLTVT.

This clonotype was seen a handful of times. V is TRBV2 and J is TRBJ2-2, with 8 bases lining up with TRBD1. The CDR3 has 15 amino acids. CDR1 SNHLY and CDR2 FYNNEI come from the germline V gene. Trimming cost V 3 bases and J 3 bases; bases outside gene matches: 3. The CDR3 nucleotides read TGTGCCAGCAGTGAGCAGGGGGCATACACCGGGGAGCTGTTTTTT. Amino acids: CASSEQGAYTGELFF.

This rearrangement joins TRBV14 to TRBJ1-3; 9 bases agree with TRBD1. The trim removed 4 bases at V and 8 bases at J, leaving 6 bases unmatched. The germline CDR1 and CDR2 sequences are SGHDN and FVKESK. The length of the CDR3 is 14 residues. CDR3 residues: CASSPPGQGYTIYF. Here the CDR3 DNA reads TGTGCCAGCAGCCCTCCGGGACAGGGATACACCATATATTTT.

This clonotype was observed many times. The rearrangement links TRBV19 to TRBJ2-7; D is perhaps TRBD1 (6 bases). Trimming took off 2 bases at V and 4 bases at J, with 12 bases between the two ends. The length of the CDR3 is 14 residues. CDR1 is LNHDA and CDR2 is SQIVND in the germline V gene (reference sequence). The CDR3, as DNA: TGTGCCAGTAGTATATTGCCAGGGGAATACGAGCAGTACTTC. Translation: CASSILPGEYEQYF.

The chain has TRBV10-3 and TRBJ1-1, with D unresolved. Germline V CDR1 and CDR2: ENHRY, SYGVKD. CDR3 length equals 15 residues. V shed 2 bases and J shed 5 bases, with 15 bases lying between them. The CDR3 DNA is TGTGCCATCAGTGAGCCCGGACGGGTAAGGACTGAAGCTTTCTTT. It encodes CAISEPGRVRTEAFF.

The chain carries TRBV6-1 and TRBJ1-4; D unresolved. The germline gives CDR1 MNHNS, CDR2 SASEGT. V was cut by 2 bases and J by 13 bases, with 8 bases left in between. The CDR3 length is 11 residues. The CDR3 sequence: CASSERVGLFF. The DNA for the CDR3 is TGTGCCAGCAGTGAACGGGTTGGACTGTTTTTT.

The rearrangement links TRBV11-2 to TRBJ2-3; D gene ambiguous. V lost 0 bases, J lost 8 bases, and 6 bases lay in between. CDR1 and CDR2 from the germline V gene are SGHAT and FQNNGV. CDR3 size: 12 residues. The CDR3 loop is CASSLDAVTQYF. CDR3 coding DNA: TGTGCCAGCAGCTTAGACGCAGTTACGCAGTATTTT.

V usage is TRBV7-6 and J usage is TRBJ2-3, with D possibly TRBD2 on 5 matching bases. This CDR3 is 14 amino acids long. The V and J ends lost 4 bases and 7 bases respectively, with 15 bases between them. Germline loops: CDR1 SGHVS, CDR2 FNYEAQ. The DNA for the CDR3 is TGTGCCAGCAGCTCCCCGGGTGAGGGAAATACGCAGTATTTT. Its protein is CASSSPGEGNTQYF.

CDR3 sequence reads: CASSLRTGEQFF. For the CDR3, the DNA is TGTGCCAGCAGCTTGAGGACGGGTGAGCAGTTCTTC. The chain couples TRBV5-6 to TRBJ2-1; no clear D gene. The germline V and J ends were trimmed by 1 base and 9 bases, with 8 bases remaining between them. The CDR3 runs 12 residues. Germline values: CDR1 SGHDT, CDR2 YYEEEE.

This clonotype was counted only a few times. This rearrangement joins TRBV29-1 to TRBJ2-1; weak D call: TRBD2 (5 bases). CDR1 and CDR2 from the germline V gene are SQVTM and ANQGSEA. Trimming cost V 6 bases and J 4 bases, with 16 bases left between them. The CDR3 consists of 14 residues. Here the CDR3 DNA reads TGCAGCGTACCCCGCGGGTCTCTATACAATGAGCAGTTCTTC. Its protein is CSVPRGSLYNEQFF.

This clonotype was seen only a few times. The V and J genes are TRBV10-3 and TRBJ2-3; possibly TRBD1 for D (6 bases). Per germline, CDR1 ENHRY and CDR2 SYGVKD. CDR3 size: 15 residues. Trimming pared 5 bases from V and 0 bases from J, leaving 12 bases between. In DNA form, the CDR3 reads TGTGCCATCAGTCCCGTGACAGGCAGCACAGATACGCAGTATTTT. The encoded protein is CAISPVTGSTDTQYF.

This chain links TRBV7-6 with TRBJ2-6; perhaps D is TRBD1 or TRBD2 (5 bases each). V lost 4 bases and J lost 0, with 16 bases in between. Per the germline V gene, CDR1 is SGHVS and CDR2 is FNYEAQ. The CDR3 totals 18 residues. The DNA of the CDR3 is TGTGCCAGCAGCTCCGGTCGGGGCAGGGACTCTGGGGCCAACGTCCTGACTTTC. This encodes CASSSGRGRDSGANVLTF.

The V call is TRBV7-2, the J call TRBJ1-5; weak D call: TRBD1 (6 bases). The CDR3 sequence is 16 residues long. The germline V and J ends were trimmed by 1 base and 4 bases, with 14 bases remaining between them. CDR1 SGHTA and CDR2 FQGNSA come from the germline V gene. CDR3 DNA: TGTGCCAGCAGCTTAGATAACAGGGCGATTAATCAGCCCCAGCATTTT. This translates into CASSLDNRAINQPQHF.

The chain recombines TRBV7-2 with TRBJ2-1; 8 nucleotides align to TRBD2. V gave up 5 bases and J gave up 6 bases; unmatched junction bases: 9. Germline V gene lookup returns CDR1 SGHTA and CDR2 FQGNSA. CDR3 size: 15 residues. The CDR3 is CASSGSSGSVNEQFF. For the CDR3, the DNA is TGTGCCAGCAGCGGATCCAGCGGGAGCGTCAATGAGCAGTTCTTC.